One and the same sample provided the 21 T cell receptor beta chains below, sequenced in a study of naive CD8 T cells in extremely preterm neonates. TCRdb's copy holds only in-frame clones and misses some; the assay was immunoSEQ multiplex PCR. Among about 7,900 clones listed, just over 95% were seen once. Sequenced input: naive CD8+ T cells from blood. These receptors came from a human donor in good health.

The chain combines TRBV30 with TRBJ2-7, with D unresolved. With 0 bases removed from V and 3 bases from J, the gap between germline ends came to 6 bases. The germline gives CDR1 GTSNPN, CDR2 SVGIG (reference sequence). This CDR3 has 12 amino acids. The CDR3 nucleotides read TGTGCCTGGAGTGTACTCAACTACGAGCAGTACTTC. The encoded protein is CAWSVLNYEQYF.

The chain couples TRBV5-6 to TRBJ2-1, with 8 bases fitting TRBD2. This CDR3 spans 15 amino acids. The germline V gene encodes CDR1 SGHDT and CDR2 YYEEEE. After removal of 0 bases from V and 2 bases from J, the junction contained 1 base not matched to a gene. CDR3 DNA: TGTGCCAGCAGCTTGGGACTAGCGACCTACAATGAGCAGTTCTTC. Its translation: CASSLGLATYNEQFF.

The rearrangement joins TRBV19 to TRBJ2-1; D remains ambiguous. In germline, CDR1 is LNHDA, CDR2 SQIVND (reference sequence). V dropped 3 bases and J dropped 0 bases, with 12 bases sitting between them. The CDR3 extends over 16 amino acids. CDR3 sequence reads: CASSITFIFSYNEQFF. The DNA for the CDR3 is TGTGCCAGTAGTATCACTTTTATCTTCTCCTACAATGAGCAGTTCTTC.

The rearrangement links TRBV29-1 to TRBJ2-3; a possible D gene is TRBD2 (7 bases). From germline, CDR1 is SQVTM and CDR2 ANQGSEA. The ends were cut back, 4 bases at V and 2 bases at J, with 28 bases in the middle. This CDR3 has 19 residues. This CDR3 is CSVVGGGGTLRRPTDTQYF. In DNA, the CDR3 is TGCAGCGTTGTAGGCGGGGGCGGAACCCTCCGGAGGCCCACAGATACGCAGTATTTT.

The CDR3: CASRPGQTYGYTF. The CDR3 bases are TGTGCCAGCAGACCGGGACAGACCTATGGCTACACCTTC. The gene calls are TRBV6-5 and TRBJ1-2; 7 positions agree with TRBD1. CDR1 and CDR2 (germline): MNHEY, SVGAGI. With V trimmed by 6 bases and J by 4 bases, 5 bases remained unmatched. The CDR3 runs to 13 residues.

V is TRBV7-6 and J is TRBJ2-1; 9 bases match TRBD1. CDR1 and CDR2 (germline): SGHVS, FNYEAQ. The CDR3 is made up of 17 amino acids. V shed 5 bases, J shed 9 bases, and the junction held 17 bases outside the gene matches. The CDR3 protein is CASSPEGGQGLYGEQFF. The CDR3 DNA sequence: TGTGCCAGCAGCCCCGAAGGGGGACAGGGTCTTTATGGTGAGCAGTTCTTC. Full variable domain (remainder filled in from reference TRBV7-6 and TRBJ2-1): GAGVSQSPRYKVTKRGQDVALRCDPISGHVSLYWYRQALGQGPEFLTYFNYEAQQDKSGLPNDRFSAERPEGSISTLTIQRTEQRDSAMYRCASSPEGGQGLYGEQFFGPGTRLTVL.

This rearrangement joins TRBV29-1 to TRBJ1-2, with a tentative D call TRBD1 (5 bases). Germline assignment: CDR1 SQVTM and CDR2 ANQGSEA. The CDR3 is 15 residues long. Between the trimmed V and J ends, which lost 4 bases and 4 bases, there was a span of 19 bases. CDR3 amino acids: CSVVDSGEGTYGYTF. The CDR3 DNA sequence: TGCAGCGTTGTTGATTCGGGGGAAGGGACCTATGGCTACACCTTC. The full variable domain, with the rest looked up from reference TRBV29-1 and TRBJ1-2, is SAVISQKPSRDICQRGTSLTIQCQVDSQVTMMFWYRQQPGQSLTLIATANQGSEATYESGFVIDKFPISRPNLTFSTLTVSNMSPEDSSIYLCSVVDSGEGTYGYTFGSGTRLTVV.

The gene calls are TRBV30 and TRBJ1-1; a possible D gene is TRBD1 (6 bases). CDR1 GTSNPN and CDR2 SVGIG come from the germline V gene (reference sequence). V lost 2 bases to trimming and J lost 4 bases, with 14 bases between them. CDR3 length: 14 amino acids. This CDR3 reads CAWSRGILGTEAFF. CDR3 sequence (DNA): TGTGCCTGGAGTAGGGGGATCTTGGGCACTGAAGCTTTCTTT.

The chain is built from TRBV11-1 and TRBJ2-5; 12 nucleotides align to TRBD2. The CDR3 has 16 residues. CDR1 and CDR2 (germline): SGHAT, FQDESV (reference sequence). J lost 4 bases, V lost 5 bases, and 8 bases had no gene match. CDR3 DNA: TGTGCCAGCAGCCCCTACGGACTAGCGGGGCTAGAGACCCAGTACTTC. It codes for CASSPYGLAGLETQYF.

The rearrangement links TRBV7-8 to TRBJ1-2; the match to TRBD1 covers 7 bases. The CDR3 loop spans 16 amino acids. V was pared by 1 base and J by 6 bases, with 11 bases of the junction left unmatched. Per the germline V gene, CDR1 is SGHVS and CDR2 is FQNEAQ. The CDR3 sequence: CASSLGSQGESNGYTF. For the CDR3, the DNA is TGTGCCAGCAGCTTAGGTAGCCAGGGGGAAAGCAATGGCTACACCTTC.

The chain combines TRBV18 with TRBJ2-1; TRBD2 might be the D (5 bases). V was cut by 3 bases and J by 3 bases, with 12 bases left in between. The CDR3 has 15 amino acids. CDR1 and CDR2 (germline): KGHSH, LQKENI. The CDR3 sequence is CASSPVGGGYNEQFF. CDR3 DNA sequence: TGTGCCAGCTCACCGGTGGGTGGAGGCTACAATGAGCAGTTCTTC.

The DNA of the CDR3 is TGTGCCAGCAGTTTTAGTGCGAACACTGAAGCTTTCTTT. As protein: CASSFSANTEAFF. The gene calls are TRBV27 and TRBJ1-1; no clear D. With 3 bases removed from V and 1 base from J, the gap between germline ends came to 6 bases. CDR3 length: 13 residues. CDR1 and CDR2 from the germline V gene are MNHEY and SMNVEV (reference sequence).

The chain employs TRBV4-3 and TRBJ1-3, with 7 positions matching TRBD1. Germline values: CDR1 LGHNA, CDR2 YSLEER. V gave up 3 bases and J gave up 4 bases; unmatched junction bases: 12. The CDR3 length is 17 residues. The CDR3 is CASSQLTGYAVGNTIYF. The DNA for the CDR3 is TGCGCCAGCAGCCAGTTGACAGGGTACGCTGTCGGAAACACCATATATTTT.

To note about this clone: At one of its ends the junction is not consistent with the germline gene, which may arise from a read error. The genes are TRBV7-9 and TRBJ2-1; 7 nucleotides match TRBD1. The CDR3 totals 17 residues. Germline V gives CDR1 SEHNR, CDR2 FQNEAQ (reference sequence). CDR3 bases: TGTGCCGGCAGCTTAGGGGGACAGACTATCTCCTACAATGAGCAGTTCTTC. It specifies CAGSLGGQTISYNEQFF.

The J gene is TRBJ2-1, the V gene TRBV9; TRBD1 matches at 10 bases. The CDR3 covers 17 residues. Germline V lookup: CDR1 SGDLS, CDR2 YYNGEE. V shed 3 bases, J shed 3 bases, and the junction held 9 bases outside the gene matches. CDR3 residues: CASSEGTGTGDYNEQFF. CDR3 sequence (DNA): TGTGCCAGCAGCGAGGGCACCGGGACAGGGGACTACAATGAGCAGTTCTTC. Using reference TRBV9 and TRBJ2-1 for the parts outside the CDR3, the full variable domain is DSGVTQTPKHLITATGQRVTLRCSPRSGDLSVYWYQQSLDQGLQFLIQYYNGEERAKGNILERFSAQQFPDLHSELNLSSLELGDSALYFCASSEGTGTGDYNEQFFGPGTRLTVL.

This clone is a singleton in its sample. Relative to the germline gene, one junction end is altered; a read error may explain this. Other DNA variants within this sample encode the same CDR3. The genes are TRBV7-9 and TRBJ2-3; 8 bases fit TRBD1. The CDR3 has 15 residues. The germline gives CDR1 SEHNR, CDR2 FQNEAQ (reference sequence). The CDR3 region is CASRPQGASTDTQYF. Here the CDR3 DNA reads TGCGCCAGCAGACCCCAGGGGGCGAGCACAGATACGCAGTATTTT.

The chain recombines TRBV23-1 with TRBJ2-7, with 7 bases identical to TRBD1. TRBV23-1 is assigned to the ORF class and has an uncertain function. The V and J ends lost 6 bases and 0 bases, in that order; junction bases with no gene match: 5. This CDR3 comprises 14 residues. For the CDR3, the DNA is TGCGCCAGCAGAAGACAGGGTAACTCCTACGAGCAGTACGTC. Encoded protein: CASRRQGNSYEQYV.

The chain joins TRBV7-9 to TRBJ2-2; tentative D call: TRBD2 (7 bases). The CDR3 has 16 residues. The V gene lost 5 bases and the J gene lost 2 bases, with 15 bases spanning the gap. The germline gives CDR1 SEHNR, CDR2 FQNEAQ (reference sequence). CDR3 bases: TGTGCCAGCAGCCCGGGGGGCACCCTAAACACCGGGGAGCTGTTTTTT. It is translated as CASSPGGTLNTGELFF.

CDR3 nucleotides: TGTGCCAGCAGCTTCCGGGTGGGACTAGGAACAGATACGCAGTATTTT. It encodes CASSFRVGLGTDTQYF. This chain connects TRBV5-6 to TRBJ2-3; the match to TRBD2 covers 8 bases. CDR1 and CDR2 from the germline V gene are SGHDT and YYEEEE. The CDR3 consists of 16 residues. Unmatched junction bases numbered 8, after V lost 2 bases and J lost 3 bases.

The V gene is TRBV21-1, the J gene TRBJ2-6; the table's D call, TRBD1, was not checked against the DNA. TRBV21-1 has pseudogene status. The CDR3 extends over 23 amino acids. The CDR3 DNA reads as TGTGCCAGCAGCCCGAAATTGGGGAAAAAGATCAGGGATGAGAGCTCTGGGGCCAACGTCCTGACTTTC. It translates to CASSPKLGKKIRDESSGANVLTF.

The V call is TRBV19, the J call TRBJ1-1, with no clear D. CDR3 length: 13 amino acids. Trimming stripped 3 bases from V and 11 bases from J, with 16 bases between. Germline assignment: CDR1 LNHDA and CDR2 SQIVND (reference sequence). The CDR3 is CASSMVTALGAFF. The CDR3 DNA sequence: TGTGCCAGTAGTATGGTGACTGCCCTCGGGGCTTTCTTT. Looking up the rest from reference TRBV19 and TRBJ1-1 gives the full variable domain: DGGITQSPKYLFRKEGQNVTLSCEQNLNHDAMYWYRQDPGQGLRLIYYSQIVNDFQKGDIAEGYSVSREKKESFPLTVTSAQKNPTAFYLCASSMVTALGAFFGQGTRLTVV.